The 22 T cell receptor beta chains given below trace back to one sample, sequenced in a study of cytomegalovirus exposure and HLA in healthy donors. The PCR was carried out with 60 Vbeta primers and 13 Jbeta primers. TCRdb's table, derived via immunoSEQ multiplex PCR, lists solely in-frame clones and lacks some. The sample yields around 200,000 clones, 84% seen once. The specimen was PBMCs. These receptors were obtained from a woman in her forties or fifties in good health and CMV-seropositive.

The chain couples TRBV27 to TRBJ1-1, with D possibly TRBD1 on 6 matching bases. The germline CDR1 and CDR2 sequences are MNHEY and SMNVEV (reference sequence). V was shortened by 2 bases and J by 5 bases, with 15 bases between the two germline ends. There are 15 residues in the CDR3. The CDR3 nucleotides are TGTGCCAGCAGTTTACAGGGGTCGGGTGGGACTGAAGCTTTCTTT. This translates into CASSLQGSGGTEAFF.

The CDR3 is CAWSLAGGSSGANVLTF. In nucleotides, the CDR3 is TGTGCCTGGAGTTTAGCGGGGGGTAGCTCTGGGGCCAACGTCCTGACTTTC. The V call is TRBV30, the J call TRBJ2-6; 10 bases line up with TRBD2. This CDR3 has 17 residues. The germline V gene encodes CDR1 GTSNPN and CDR2 SVGIG (reference sequence). V lost 2 bases and J lost 0; bases outside the gene matches: 4.

This chain joins TRBV6-5 and TRBJ1-1; D gene unclear. The CDR3 totals 13 residues. CDR1 is MNHEY and CDR2 is SVGAGI in the germline V gene. V was pared by 8 bases and J by 6 bases, with 16 bases between. CDR3 sequence (DNA): TGTGCCAGCTCCTACGGGGTGGGCGCTGAAGCTTTCTTT. Translating it yields CASSYGVGAEAFF.

This clone was seen just once. The gene calls are TRBV7-3 and TRBJ2-2; 8 nucleotides agree with TRBD1. V trimming: 5 bases; J trimming: 8 bases; junction bases outside the gene matches: 4. Germline V CDR1 and CDR2: SGHTA, FQGTGA. CDR3 size: 13 residues. Written as DNA, the CDR3 is TGTGCCAGCAGCAAACAGGGGGAAGGGGAGCTGTTTTTT. Its translation: CASSKQGEGELFF.

The J gene is TRBJ1-3, the V gene TRBV18; D is uncertain. This CDR3 is built from 18 residues. In germline, CDR1 is KGHSH, CDR2 LQKENI. V lost 3 bases and J lost 0, with 18 bases in between. The CDR3 reads CASSPQFLRRYSGNTIYF. CDR3 bases: TGTGCCAGCTCACCTCAATTTCTCAGGCGATACTCTGGAAACACCATATATTTT.

V and J are TRBV2 and TRBJ2-3; D perhaps matches TRBD2 (7 bases). Trimming stripped 4 bases from V and 3 bases from J, with 17 bases between. This CDR3 has 16 amino acids. Germline values: CDR1 SNHLY, CDR2 FYNNEI. The CDR3 DNA follows: TGTGCCAGCAGTGGAGGTTCAGGGAGGGGGACAGATACGCAGTATTTT. This gives the protein CASSGGSGRGTDTQYF.

This sequence joins TRBV5-1 and TRBJ2-6; D possibly corresponds to TRBD1 (5 bases). Trimming left V 3 bases short and J 0 bases short, with 10 bases between. CDR1 is SGHRS, CDR2 YFSETQ, per germline. The CDR3 is 16 amino acids. CDR3 region: CASSSKQDSGANVLTF. For the CDR3, the DNA is TGCGCCAGCAGCTCTAAACAGGACTCTGGGGCCAACGTCCTGACTTTC.

This rearrangement joins TRBV2 to TRBJ2-7; no firm D call. Germline lookup yields CDR1 SNHLY and CDR2 FYNNEI. The CDR3 is 12 residues long. V lost 5 bases and J 5 bases, leaving 10 bases between the germline ends. Here the CDR3 reads CASSTTSHEQYF. The CDR3, as DNA: TGTGCCAGCAGTACTACAAGCCACGAGCAGTACTTC.

This chain joins TRBV19 and TRBJ2-2; 10 bases align to TRBD2. This CDR3 is built from 19 residues. V lost 0 bases to trimming and J lost 5 bases; unmatched junction nucleotides: 12. Germline CDR1 LNHDA, CDR2 SQIVND (reference sequence). The CDR3 bases are TGTGCCAGTAGTATAGATCCACGCCAGCGGGGGGGATCTACCGGGGAGCTGTTTTTT. Translated, it gives CASSIDPRQRGGSTGELFF.

In this sample, this clone turned up once. This chain connects TRBV11-3 to TRBJ1-2; D gene uncertain. The CDR3 is made up of 15 amino acids. V lost 7 bases to trimming and J lost 7 bases, with 22 bases between them. In germline, CDR1 is SGHNT, CDR2 YENEEA. The CDR3 protein is CASKIQQLEACGYTF. The CDR3 coding sequence is TGTGCCAGCAAGATCCAACAACTGGAGGCGTGTGGCTACACCTTC.

This clone has more than one count but fewer than ten. This sample also contains other DNA sequences that code for the same CDR3. The chain uses TRBV7-2 and TRBJ1-1, with TRBD1 as a possible D gene (5 bases). The CDR3 contains 14 residues. Germline CDR1 and CDR2: SGHTA and FQGNSA. Trimming shortened V by 1 base and J by 1 base, and 7 bases separated the two germline ends. CDR3 nucleotides: TGTGCCAGCAGCTTAGTGGGGGGGAACACTGAAGCTTTCTTT. Translating gives CASSLVGGNTEAFF.

The chain carries TRBV7-2 and TRBJ2-7, with 8 bases fitting TRBD1. CDR3 length equals 14 residues. Germline V gene sequence: CDR1 SGHTA, CDR2 FQGNSA. Unmatched junction bases numbered 6, after V lost 5 bases and J lost 3 bases. The CDR3 DNA reads TGTGCCAGCAGCCGGGACAGGCTCAACTACGAGCAGTACTTC. Its translation is CASSRDRLNYEQYF.

V and J are TRBV11-1 and TRBJ2-7, with a possible D match to TRBD1 (5 bases). The CDR3 consists of 14 residues. Germline V CDR1 and CDR2: SGHAT, FQDESV (reference sequence). V lost 2 bases to trimming and J lost 4 bases, with 12 bases between them. CDR3 DNA: TGTGCCAGCAGCTTAAGCGCAGGGTTGTACGAGCAGTACTTC. Protein product: CASSLSAGLYEQYF. The variable domain in full, completed from reference TRBV11-1 and TRBJ2-7, reads EAEVAQSPRYKITEKSQAVAFWCDPISGHATLYWYRQILGQGPELLVQFQDESVVDDSQLPKDRFSAERLKGVDSTLKIQPAELGDSAMYLCASSLSAGLYEQYFGPGTRLTVT.

V gene TRBV28 combines with J gene TRBJ2-3; D gene unclear. The V gene lost 7 bases and the J gene lost 3 bases, with 8 bases spanning the gap. Germline V CDR1 and CDR2: MDHEN, SYDVKM. The CDR3 spans 12 residues. Here the CDR3 reads CASTYSTDTQYF. The CDR3 DNA reads as TGTGCCAGCACCTACAGTACAGATACGCAGTATTTT.

This chain joins TRBV29-1 and TRBJ1-1, with 9 nucleotides matching TRBD1. V dropped 6 bases and J dropped 2; count of bases not matched to a gene: 7. The germline V gene encodes CDR1 SQVTM and CDR2 ANQGSEA. CDR3 length: 14 residues. CDR3: CSVRGTGSNTEAFF. CDR3 bases: TGCAGCGTGCGCGGGACAGGGAGTAACACTGAAGCTTTCTTT.

This chain links TRBV7-2 with TRBJ2-3; 13 bases agree with TRBD2. CDR3 size: 16 residues. V lost 2 bases, J lost 4 bases, and 3 bases stayed unmatched. Germline V gene sequence: CDR1 SGHTA, CDR2 FQGNSA. The CDR3 bases are TGTGCCAGCAGCTTATCAACTAGCGGGGGGGCAGATACGCAGTATTTT. Protein: CASSLSTSGGADTQYF. The variable domain in full, completed from reference TRBV7-2 and TRBJ2-3, reads GAGVSQSPSNKVTEKGKDVELRCDPISGHTALYWYRQSLGQGLEFLIYFQGNSAPDKSGLPSDRFSAERTGGSVSTLTIQRTQQEDSAVYLCASSLSTSGGADTQYFGPGTRLTVL.

The chain joins TRBV6-5 to TRBJ2-5; 9 positions match TRBD1. The J call may not be correct, given that the DNA end is closer to TRBJ2-7. Germline values: CDR1 MNHEY, CDR2 SVGAGI. The CDR3 totals 13 residues. The CDR3 sequence: CASRGQGNYEQYF. CDR3 nucleotides: TGTGCCAGCAGGGGACAGGGCAACTACGAGCAGTACTTC.

This clone was seen just once. The chain combines TRBV15 with TRBJ1-1; TRBD1 agrees at 7 bases. The trim removed 7 bases at V and 4 bases at J, leaving 0 bases unmatched. CDR3 length equals 11 residues. CDR1 LNHNV and CDR2 YYDKDF come from the germline V gene (reference sequence). The CDR3 sequence: CATTGGTEAFF. The CDR3 bases are TGTGCCACCACAGGGGGCACTGAAGCTTTCTTT. The full variable domain, in which reference TRBV15 and TRBJ1-1 provide the parts outside the CDR3, is DAMVIQNPRYQVTQFGKPVTLSCSQTLNHNVMYWYQQKSSQAPKLLFHYYDKDFNNEADTPDNFQSRRPNTSFCFLDIRSPGLGDTAMYLCATTGGTEAFFGQGTRLTVV.

This sequence joins TRBV18 and TRBJ1-1; TRBD1 aligns across 9 bases. CDR1 and CDR2 from the germline V gene are KGHSH and LQKENI. The J segment lost 5 bases and the V segment lost 5 bases, leaving 6 bases of the junction unmatched. The CDR3 has 14 amino acids. As DNA, the CDR3 is TGTGCCAGCTCATTGGGACAGGGCAGGACTGAAGCTTTCTTT. Translation: CASSLGQGRTEAFF.

The J gene is TRBJ2-5, the V gene TRBV7-9; D unclear. Trimming removed 1 base from V and 4 bases from J, with 7 bases in between. This CDR3 region has 13 residues. The germline CDR1 and CDR2 sequences are SEHNR and FQNEAQ (reference sequence). The chain's CDR3 is CASSLDIAETQYF. Here the CDR3 DNA reads TGTGCCAGCAGCTTAGATATAGCAGAGACCCAGTACTTC.

This sequence joins TRBV5-6 and TRBJ1-5; D remains ambiguous. Trimming left V 0 bases short and J 11 bases short, with 15 bases between. This CDR3 contains 14 residues. Germline V gives CDR1 SGHDT, CDR2 YYEEEE. The chain's CDR3 is CASSLGGPTTAQHF. Here the CDR3 DNA reads TGTGCCAGCAGCTTGGGTGGGCCCACCACGGCCCAGCATTTT.

This chain connects TRBV18 to TRBJ2-5, with 8 bases aligning to TRBD2. Germline CDR1 KGHSH, CDR2 LQKENI. The V gene end was trimmed by 5 bases and the J gene end by 4 bases; junction bases not matched to a gene: 6. This CDR3 has 14 amino acids. This chain's CDR3 is CASSEVAGPETQYF. The DNA for the CDR3 is TGTGCCAGCTCAGAAGTAGCGGGGCCAGAGACCCAGTACTTC.